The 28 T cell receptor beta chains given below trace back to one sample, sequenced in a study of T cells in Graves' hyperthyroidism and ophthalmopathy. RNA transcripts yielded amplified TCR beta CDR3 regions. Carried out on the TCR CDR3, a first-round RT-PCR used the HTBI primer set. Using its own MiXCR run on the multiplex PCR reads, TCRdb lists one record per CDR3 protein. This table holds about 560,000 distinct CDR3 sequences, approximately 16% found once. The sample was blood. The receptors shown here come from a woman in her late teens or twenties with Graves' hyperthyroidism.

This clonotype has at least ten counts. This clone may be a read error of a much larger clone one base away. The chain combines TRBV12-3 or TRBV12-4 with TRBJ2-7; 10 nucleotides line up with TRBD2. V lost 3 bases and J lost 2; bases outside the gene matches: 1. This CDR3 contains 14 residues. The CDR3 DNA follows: TGTGCCAGCAGTTTTGGACTAGCGGCCTACGAGCAGTACTTC. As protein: CASSFGLAAYEQYF.

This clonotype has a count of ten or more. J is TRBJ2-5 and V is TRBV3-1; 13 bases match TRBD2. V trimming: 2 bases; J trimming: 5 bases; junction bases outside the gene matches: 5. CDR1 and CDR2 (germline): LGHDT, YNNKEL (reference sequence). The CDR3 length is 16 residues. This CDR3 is CASSQLGLAGEETQYF. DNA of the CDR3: TGTGCCAGCAGCCAACTTGGACTAGCGGGGGAGGAGACCCAGTACTTC.

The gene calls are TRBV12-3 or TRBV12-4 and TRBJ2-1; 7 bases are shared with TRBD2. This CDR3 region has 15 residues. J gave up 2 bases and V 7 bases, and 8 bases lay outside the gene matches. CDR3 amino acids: CASTTPRGTYNEQFF. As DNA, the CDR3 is TGTGCCAGCACCACCCCGCGGGGGACCTACAATGAGCAGTTCTTC.

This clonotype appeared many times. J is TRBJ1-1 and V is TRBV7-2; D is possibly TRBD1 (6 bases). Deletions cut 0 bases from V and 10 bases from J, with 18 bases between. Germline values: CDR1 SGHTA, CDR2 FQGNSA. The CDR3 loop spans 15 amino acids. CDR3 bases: TGTGCCAGCAGCTTAGCGGTGGACAGAGCAGAGGGAGCTTTCTTT. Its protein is CASSLAVDRAEGAFF.

The CDR3 spells CASSSPGLAGVFNEQFF. The CDR3 coding sequence is TGTGCCAGCAGTTCCCCCGGACTAGCGGGAGTTTTCAATGAGCAGTTCTTC. This chain joins TRBV28 and TRBJ2-1, with 13 bases that match TRBD2. Germline assignment: CDR1 MDHEN and CDR2 SYDVKM. J was trimmed by 6 bases and V by 4 bases; bases with no gene match: 9. This CDR3 is built from 17 residues. Drawing the rest from reference TRBV28 and TRBJ2-1, the complete variable domain is DVKVTQSSRYLVKRTGEKVFLECVQDMDHENMFWYRQDPGLGLRLIYFSYDVKMKEKGDIPEGYSVSREKKERFSLILESASTNQTSMYLCASSSPGLAGVFNEQFFGPGTRLTVL.

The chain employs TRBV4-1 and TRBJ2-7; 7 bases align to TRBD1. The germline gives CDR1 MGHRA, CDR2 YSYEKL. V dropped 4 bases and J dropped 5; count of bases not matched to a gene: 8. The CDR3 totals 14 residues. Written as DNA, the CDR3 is TGCGCCAGCAGCCGGATTACAGGGGTACACGAGCAGTACTTC. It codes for CASSRITGVHEQYF.

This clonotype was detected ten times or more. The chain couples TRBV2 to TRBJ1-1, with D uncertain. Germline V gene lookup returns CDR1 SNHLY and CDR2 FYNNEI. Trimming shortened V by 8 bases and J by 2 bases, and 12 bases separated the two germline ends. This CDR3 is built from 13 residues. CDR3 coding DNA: TGTGCCAGCCGAAGGGAAATTAACACTGAAGCTTTCTTT. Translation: CASRREINTEAFF.

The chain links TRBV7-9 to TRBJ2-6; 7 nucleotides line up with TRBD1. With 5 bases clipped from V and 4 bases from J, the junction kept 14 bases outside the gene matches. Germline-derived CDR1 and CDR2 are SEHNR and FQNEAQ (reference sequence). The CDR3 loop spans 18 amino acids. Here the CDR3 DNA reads TGTGCCAGCAGCCCTAGGCCTCGACAGGGTCCCGGGGCCAACGTCCTGACTTTC. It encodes CASSPRPRQGPGANVLTF.

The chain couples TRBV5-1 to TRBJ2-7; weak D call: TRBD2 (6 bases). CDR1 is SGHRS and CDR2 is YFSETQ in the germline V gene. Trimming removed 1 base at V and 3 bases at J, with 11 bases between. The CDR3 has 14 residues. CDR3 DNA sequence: TGCGCCAGCAGCTTGTTTGCGGGAAGCTACGAGCAGTACTTC. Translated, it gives CASSLFAGSYEQYF.

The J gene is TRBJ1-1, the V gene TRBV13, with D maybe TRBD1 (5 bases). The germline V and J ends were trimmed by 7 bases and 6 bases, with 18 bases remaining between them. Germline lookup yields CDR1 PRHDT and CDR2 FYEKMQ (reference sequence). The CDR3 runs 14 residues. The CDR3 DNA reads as TGTGCCAGCACACCTACCGGGACTTTCGCTGAAGCTTTCTTT. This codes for CASTPTGTFAEAFF.

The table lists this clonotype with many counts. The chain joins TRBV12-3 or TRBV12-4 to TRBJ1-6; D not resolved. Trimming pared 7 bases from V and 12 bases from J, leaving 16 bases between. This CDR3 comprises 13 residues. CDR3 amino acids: CASTPGSYQPLHF. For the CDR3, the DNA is TGTGCCAGCACGCCCGGCAGTTATCAACCCCTCCACTTT.

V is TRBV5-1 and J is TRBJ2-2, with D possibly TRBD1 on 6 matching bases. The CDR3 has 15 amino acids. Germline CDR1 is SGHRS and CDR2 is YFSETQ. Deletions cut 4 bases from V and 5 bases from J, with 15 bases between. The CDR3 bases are TGCGCCAGCAGCCCTGCTGGGGGCCGGACCGGGGAGCTGTTTTTT. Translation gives CASSPAGGRTGELFF.

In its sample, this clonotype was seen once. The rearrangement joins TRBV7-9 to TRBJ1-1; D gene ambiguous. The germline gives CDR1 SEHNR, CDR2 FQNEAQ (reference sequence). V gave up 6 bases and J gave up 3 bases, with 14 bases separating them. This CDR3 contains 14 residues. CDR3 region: CASSFIGEHTEAFF. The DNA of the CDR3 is TGTGCCAGCAGTTTCATTGGGGAGCACACTGAAGCTTTCTTT.

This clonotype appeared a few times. Written as DNA, the CDR3 is TGTGCCAGCAGCCTCTCCGGGACAGGCAGGTCACCCCTCCACTTT. Protein: CASSLSGTGRSPLHF. The chain combines TRBV7-9 with TRBJ1-6, with 8 bases fitting TRBD1. Germline trimming cut 5 bases from V and 10 bases from J; bases unmatched to any gene: 10. CDR1 is SEHNR and CDR2 is FQNEAQ in the germline V gene (reference sequence). The CDR3 runs to 15 residues.

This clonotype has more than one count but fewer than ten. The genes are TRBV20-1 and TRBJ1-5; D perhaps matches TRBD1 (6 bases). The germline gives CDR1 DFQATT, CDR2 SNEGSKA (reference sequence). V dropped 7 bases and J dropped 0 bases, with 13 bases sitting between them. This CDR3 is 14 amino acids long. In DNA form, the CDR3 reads TGCAGTGTCGCTGGGGGCGTTAGCAATCAGCCCCAGCATTTT. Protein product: CSVAGGVSNQPQHF.

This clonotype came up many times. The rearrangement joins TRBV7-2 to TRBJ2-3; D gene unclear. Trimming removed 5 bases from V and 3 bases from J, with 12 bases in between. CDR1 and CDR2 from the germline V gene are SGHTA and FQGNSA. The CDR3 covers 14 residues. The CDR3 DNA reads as TGTGCCAGCAGCGGGTGGGGTGGTACAGATACGCAGTATTTT. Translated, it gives CASSGWGGTDTQYF.

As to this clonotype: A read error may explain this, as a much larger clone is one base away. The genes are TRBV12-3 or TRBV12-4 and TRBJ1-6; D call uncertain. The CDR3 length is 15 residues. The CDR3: CASSLRMHGNSPLYF. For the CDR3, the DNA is TGTGCCAGCAGTTTAAGGATGCATGGTAATTCACCCCTCTACTTT.

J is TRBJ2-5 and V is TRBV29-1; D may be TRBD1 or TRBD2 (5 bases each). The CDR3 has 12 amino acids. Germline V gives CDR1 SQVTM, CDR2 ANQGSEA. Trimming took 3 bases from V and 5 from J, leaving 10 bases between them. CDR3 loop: CSVDGGLETQYF. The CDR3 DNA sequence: TGCAGCGTTGATGGGGGTCTTGAGACCCAGTACTTC. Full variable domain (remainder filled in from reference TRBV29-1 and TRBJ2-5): SAVISQKPSRDICQRGTSLTIQCQVDSQVTMMFWYRQQPGQSLTLIATANQGSEATYESGFVIDKFPISRPNLTFSTLTVSNMSPEDSSIYLCSVDGGLETQYFGPGTRLLVL.

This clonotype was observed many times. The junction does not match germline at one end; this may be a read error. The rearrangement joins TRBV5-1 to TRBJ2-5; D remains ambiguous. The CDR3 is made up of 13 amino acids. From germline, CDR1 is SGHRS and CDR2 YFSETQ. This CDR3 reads CASSFGQQETQYF. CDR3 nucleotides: TGTGCCAGCAGTTTCGGGCAGCAAGAGACCCAGTACTTC.

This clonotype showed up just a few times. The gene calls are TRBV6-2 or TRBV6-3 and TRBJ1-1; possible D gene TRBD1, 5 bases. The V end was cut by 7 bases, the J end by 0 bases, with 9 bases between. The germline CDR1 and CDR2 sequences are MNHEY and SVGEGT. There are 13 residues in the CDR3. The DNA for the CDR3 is TGTGCCAGCAATGAGGGGCTGAACACTGAAGCTTTCTTT. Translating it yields CASNEGLNTEAFF.

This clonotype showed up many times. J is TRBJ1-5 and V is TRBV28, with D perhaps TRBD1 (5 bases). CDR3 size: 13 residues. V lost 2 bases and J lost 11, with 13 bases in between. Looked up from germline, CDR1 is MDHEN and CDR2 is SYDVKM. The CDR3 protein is CASSLAGKRAQHF. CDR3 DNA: TGTGCCAGCAGTTTAGCAGGGAAACGGGCCCAGCATTTT.

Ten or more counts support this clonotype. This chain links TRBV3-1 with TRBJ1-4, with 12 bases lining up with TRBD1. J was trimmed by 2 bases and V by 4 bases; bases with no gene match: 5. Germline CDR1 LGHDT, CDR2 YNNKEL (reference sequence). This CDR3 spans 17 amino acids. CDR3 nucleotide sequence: TGTGCCAGCAGCCTCCGGGACAGGGGGCGGACTAATGAAAAACTGTTTTTT. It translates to CASSLRDRGRTNEKLFF.

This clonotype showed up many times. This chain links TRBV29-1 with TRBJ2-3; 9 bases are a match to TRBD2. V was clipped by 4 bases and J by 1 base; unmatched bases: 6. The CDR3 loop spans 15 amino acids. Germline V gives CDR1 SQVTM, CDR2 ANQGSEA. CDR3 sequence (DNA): TGCAGCGTTGGTCCTAGCGGGATGCGCACAGATACGCAGTATTTT. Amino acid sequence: CSVGPSGMRTDTQYF.

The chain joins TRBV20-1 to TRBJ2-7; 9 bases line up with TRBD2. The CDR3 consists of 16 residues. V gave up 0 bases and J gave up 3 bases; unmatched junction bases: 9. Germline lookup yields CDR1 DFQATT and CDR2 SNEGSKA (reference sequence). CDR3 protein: CSARDKPLAGDYEQYF. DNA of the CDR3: TGCAGTGCTAGAGATAAGCCACTAGCGGGCGACTACGAGCAGTACTTC.

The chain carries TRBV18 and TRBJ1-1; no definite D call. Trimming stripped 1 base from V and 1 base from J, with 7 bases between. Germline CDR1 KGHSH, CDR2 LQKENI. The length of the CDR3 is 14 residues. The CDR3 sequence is CASSPLSRNTEAFF. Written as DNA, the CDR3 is TGTGCCAGCTCACCACTGTCTCGGAACACTGAAGCTTTCTTT.

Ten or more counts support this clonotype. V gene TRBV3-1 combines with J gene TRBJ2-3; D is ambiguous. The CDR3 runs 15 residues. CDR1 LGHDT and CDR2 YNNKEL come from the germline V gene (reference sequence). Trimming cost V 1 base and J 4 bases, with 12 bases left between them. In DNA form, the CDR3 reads TGTGCCAGCAGCCAAGCCTTTTTCGGACCAGATACGCAGTATTTT. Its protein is CASSQAFFGPDTQYF.

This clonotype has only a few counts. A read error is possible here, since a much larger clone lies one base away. The CDR3 loop reads CASSLEATEPYF. CDR3 sequence (DNA): TGTGCCAGCAGCTTAGAAGCCACCGAGCCGTACTTC. V usage is TRBV11-3 and J usage is TRBJ2-7; D is uncertain. Looked up from germline, CDR1 is SGHNT and CDR2 is YENEEA. The CDR3 contains 12 residues.

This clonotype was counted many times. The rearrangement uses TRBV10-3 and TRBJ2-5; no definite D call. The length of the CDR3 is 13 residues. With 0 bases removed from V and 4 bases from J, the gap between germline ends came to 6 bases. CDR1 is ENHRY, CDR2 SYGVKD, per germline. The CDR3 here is CAISESERETQYF. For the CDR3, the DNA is TGTGCCATCAGTGAGTCGGAAAGAGAGACCCAGTACTTC.